This T cell receptor (beta chain) was observed in a study of T cell repertoires in cytomegalovirus infection (dated by TCRdb to the late 2010s). Some background on the complete study: Peptide stimulations targeted recently identified HLA-C-restricted CMV epitopes, whose presentation resists viral immunomodulation, together with well-studied HLA-B-restricted epitopes. The HLA type of each donor mattered for the analysis, because public TCR beta signatures pointed to carriage of CMV infection along with the matching HLA type. Overall study results and their limits: In both this cohort and an independent cohort of 352 donors, the cumulative frequency of public TCR beta family members distinguished carriers of CMV infection plus the relevant HLA type. The ex vivo response was dominated by HLA-C-restricted CMV-specific TCR beta clonotypes, which also provided the single most frequent clonotype in two of eight donors.

The junction shows trimming of 2 bases on V and 8 bases on J, and the gene matches do not reach 8 bases of it. The germline V gene encodes CDR1 MNHEY and CDR2 SVGEGT. Counted from cysteine to phenylalanine, this CDR3 has 15 amino acids. The read is trimmed to its CDR3 DNA, 45 bases read in frame from base 1. In the paper's terms, the treatment or condition label means: in vitro stimulation with specific CMV peptide epitopes to enrich CMV-specific T cells. Sequencing instrument: Illumina HiSeq 1500. TCRdb reprocessing: public reads trimmed at Q25 with fastp, clones called with MiXCR, in-frame beta chains kept. Rows with a matching CDR3 protein are joined into one entry that keeps the most common DNA and genes. The sample yields 65,000 to 85,000 distinct CDR3 sequences; around 27% were counted once. 59% of the sample is held by the ten biggest clonotypes. Note on this clonotype: The antigen it binds to is not known. No much larger clone is present one base from it, and per-base qualities are unavailable.

The sequence came from a human donor in good health (CMV status not recorded). Some clones in this sample may be carry-over from other donors' samples. Sequences were derived from CD8+ T cells from cultured PBMCs, sampled from culture after CMV antigen stimulation. The chain was built from TRBV6-2 or TRBV6-3 and TRBJ1-4, and TRBD1 aligns with 7 junction nucleotides. The DNA reads as follows: TGTGCCAGCAGTTACGAGACAGGGAGGTCCGAAAAACTGTTTTTT. This sequence encodes CASSYETGRSEKLFF.